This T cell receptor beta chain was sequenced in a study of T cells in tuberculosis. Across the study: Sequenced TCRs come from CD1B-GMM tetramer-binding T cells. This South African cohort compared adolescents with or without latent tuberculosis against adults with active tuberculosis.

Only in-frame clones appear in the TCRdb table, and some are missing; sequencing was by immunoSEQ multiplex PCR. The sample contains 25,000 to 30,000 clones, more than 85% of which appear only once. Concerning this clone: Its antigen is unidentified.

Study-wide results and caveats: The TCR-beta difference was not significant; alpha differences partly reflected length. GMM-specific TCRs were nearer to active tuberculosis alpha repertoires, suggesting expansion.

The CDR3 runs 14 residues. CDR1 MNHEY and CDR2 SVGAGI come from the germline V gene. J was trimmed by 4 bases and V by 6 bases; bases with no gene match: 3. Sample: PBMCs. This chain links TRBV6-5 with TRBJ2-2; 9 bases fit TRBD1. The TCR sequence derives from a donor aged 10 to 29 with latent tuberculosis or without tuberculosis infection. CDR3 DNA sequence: TGTGCCAGCAGCTACAGGGGGCGCACCGGGGAGCTGTTTTTT. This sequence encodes CASSYRGRTGELFF.